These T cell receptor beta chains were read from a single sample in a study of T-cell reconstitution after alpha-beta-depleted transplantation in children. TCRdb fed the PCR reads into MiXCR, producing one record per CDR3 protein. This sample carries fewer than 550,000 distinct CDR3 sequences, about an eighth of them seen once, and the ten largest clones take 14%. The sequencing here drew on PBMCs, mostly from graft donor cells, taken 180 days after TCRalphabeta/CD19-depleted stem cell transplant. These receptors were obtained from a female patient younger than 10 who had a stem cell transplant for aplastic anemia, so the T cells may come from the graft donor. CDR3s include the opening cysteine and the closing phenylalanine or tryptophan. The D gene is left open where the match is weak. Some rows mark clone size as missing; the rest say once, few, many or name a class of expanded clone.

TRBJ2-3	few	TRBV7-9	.	CAHSAMGATDTQYF	TGTGCCCATAGCGCCATGGGGGCCACAGATACGCAGTATTTT
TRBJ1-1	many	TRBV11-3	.	CASSDWTHERTEAFF	TGTGCCAGCAGCGACTGGACCCACGAGAGGACTGAAGCTTTCTTT
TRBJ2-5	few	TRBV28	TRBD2	CASSVGSGNQETQYF	TGTGCCAGCAGCGTGGGGAGCGGGAACCAAGAGACCCAGTACTTC
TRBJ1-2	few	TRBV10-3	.	CAISGQGNYGYTF	TGTGCCATCAGTGGTCAGGGGAACTATGGCTACACCTTC
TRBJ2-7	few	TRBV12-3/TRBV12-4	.	CASRGWTDEQYF	TGTGCCAGTAGAGGGTGGACCGACGAGCAGTACTTC
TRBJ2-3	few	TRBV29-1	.	CSVEGAGRTDTQYF	TGCAGCGTTGAAGGGGCAGGGCGCACAGATACGCAGTATTTT
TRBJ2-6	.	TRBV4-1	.	CASSQDGPAGGANVLTF	TGCGCCAGCAGCCAAGATGGCCCCGCAGGGGGGGCCAACGTCCTGACTTTC
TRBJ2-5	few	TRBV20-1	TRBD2	CSARSGSYQETQYF	TGCAGTGCTCGGAGCGGGAGTTACCAAGAGACCCAGTACTTC
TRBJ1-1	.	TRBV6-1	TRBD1	CASRPRSGGGSNTEAFF	TGTGCCAGCAGACCTCGGTCAGGGGGCGGAAGTAACACTGAAGCTTTCTTT
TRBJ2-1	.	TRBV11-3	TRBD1	CASSLEDRGSNEQFF	TGTGCCAGCAGCTTAGAGGACAGGGGGTCAAATGAGCAGTTCTTC
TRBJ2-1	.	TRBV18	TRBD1	CASSSAVSGTGYNEQFF	TGTGCCAGCTCATCCGCGGTTTCAGGGACAGGCTACAATGAGCAGTTCTTC